These 28 T cell receptor beta chains were sequenced from one sample in a study of blood T cells in healthy people across ages. For the second PCR, which ran for roughly 7 to 11 cycles, a sample-barcoded 5' primer and a J-beta primer mix were used. TCRdb analysed the 5' RACE reads with MiXCR anew, one entry per CDR3 protein. The sample holds hundreds of thousands of distinct CDR3 sequences, 58% seen once. Sequencing was carried out using blood. Receptors were obtained from a man aged 25-40 years in good health.

V usage is TRBV5-1 and J usage is TRBJ2-7; TRBD2 is a possible D gene (5 bases). From germline, CDR1 is SGHRS and CDR2 YFSETQ. V was pared by 2 bases and J by 1 base, with 13 bases between. This CDR3 is built from 15 residues. The CDR3 DNA reads TGCGCCAGCAGCTTAATGAGCGGCGATTCCTACGAGCAGTACTTC. It yields the protein CASSLMSGDSYEQYF. The variable domain in full, completed from reference TRBV5-1 and TRBJ2-7, reads KAGVTQTPRYLIKTRGQQVTLSCSPISGHRSVSWYQQTPGQGLQFLFEYFSETQRNKGNFPGRFSGRQFSNSRSEMNVSTLELGDSALYLCASSLMSGDSYEQYFGPGTRLTVT.

V usage is TRBV9 and J usage is TRBJ2-1; 9 bases agree with TRBD1. This CDR3 has 15 residues. Germline V gene sequence: CDR1 SGDLS, CDR2 YYNGEE. Germline trimming cut 3 bases from V and 5 bases from J; bases unmatched to any gene: 6. CDR3 region: CASSDRDRDDNEQFF. The CDR3 region has the DNA TGTGCCAGCAGCGACCGGGACAGGGATGACAATGAGCAGTTCTTC. The whole variable domain, filled in from reference TRBV9 and TRBJ2-1, reads DSGVTQTPKHLITATGQRVTLRCSPRSGDLSVYWYQQSLDQGLQFLIQYYNGEERAKGNILERFSAQQFPDLHSELNLSSLELGDSALYFCASSDRDRDDNEQFFGPGTRLTVL.

This clonotype was detected only a few times. J is TRBJ1-2 and V is TRBV27; maybe TRBD1 (5 bases). This CDR3 region has 13 residues. Germline CDR1 reads MNHEY; CDR2 reads SMNVEV (reference sequence). Deletions cut 2 bases from V and 8 bases from J, with 12 bases between. The CDR3 coding sequence is TGTGCCAGCAGTTTACAGGGAGGAGAAGGCTACACCTTC. As protein: CASSLQGGEGYTF.

The V gene is TRBV14, the J gene TRBJ2-1; D is unresolved. Trimming took 1 base from V and 12 from J, leaving 13 bases between them. CDR1 is SGHDN and CDR2 is FVKESK in the germline V gene. The CDR3 is 13 amino acids. The chain's CDR3 is CASSQVEPRRQFF. The CDR3 nucleotides read TGTGCCAGCAGCCAAGTGGAACCTAGACGGCAGTTCTTC.

V gene TRBV7-2 combines with J gene TRBJ2-5, with 7 nucleotides matching TRBD1. The CDR3 totals 16 residues. J was trimmed by 2 bases and V by 5 bases; bases with no gene match: 11. The germline CDR1 and CDR2 sequences are SGHTA and FQGNSA. CDR3 loop: CASSIGGGRGQETQYF. CDR3 bases: TGTGCCAGCAGCATTGGCGGTGGCAGGGGGCAAGAGACCCAGTACTTC.

This clonotype was seen only a few times. V and J are TRBV28 and TRBJ2-7, with D possibly matching TRBD1 (6 bases). Looked up from germline, CDR1 is MDHEN and CDR2 is SYDVKM. This CDR3 is built from 15 residues. V was trimmed by 2 bases and J by 3 bases, leaving 14 bases between them. The CDR3 region is CASSLVLQGNYEQYF. CDR3 DNA: TGTGCCAGCAGTTTAGTCCTCCAGGGGAACTACGAGCAGTACTTC.

V is TRBV30 and J is TRBJ2-4, with no clear D. The J call may be wrong; the DNA end is better matched by TRBJ2-7. This CDR3 is 11 amino acids long. Germline values: CDR1 GTSNPN, CDR2 SVGIG (reference sequence). DNA of the CDR3: TGTGCCTGGTCAACAACCTACGAGCAGTACTTC. It codes for CAWSTTYEQYF.

This rearrangement joins TRBV14 to TRBJ1-1, with a weak D call TRBD1 (6 bases). CDR3 size: 20 residues. The ends were cut back, 1 base at V and 0 bases at J, with 24 bases in the middle. Germline CDR1 reads SGHDN; CDR2 reads FVKESK. The CDR3 spells CASSQVIAPETGDMNTEAFF. The CDR3 bases are TGTGCCAGCAGCCAAGTGATTGCCCCCGAGACAGGAGACATGAACACTGAAGCTTTCTTT. The whole variable domain, remainder taken from reference TRBV14 and TRBJ1-1, is EAGVTQFPSHSVIEKGQTVTLRCDPISGHDNLYWYRRVMGKEIKFLLHFVKESKQDESGMPNNRFLAERTGGTYSTLKVQPAELEDSGVYFCASSQVIAPETGDMNTEAFFGQGTRLTVV.

The gene calls are TRBV7-2 and TRBJ2-5, with D perhaps matching TRBD2 (5 bases). Trimming removed 3 bases from V and 5 bases from J, with 10 bases in between. This CDR3 has 13 amino acids. Germline V CDR1 and CDR2: SGHTA, FQGNSA. DNA for the CDR3: TGTGCCAGCAGCTTTACTAGTTCGGAGACCCAGTACTTC. Translation: CASSFTSSETQYF.

The rearrangement links TRBV6-5 to TRBJ1-1, with D maybe TRBD1 (6 bases). This CDR3 is 15 amino acids long. Germline V CDR1 and CDR2: MNHEY, SVGAGI. V dropped 2 bases and J dropped 3 bases, with 13 bases sitting between them. Here the CDR3 reads CASSYTAGADTEAFF. In nucleotides, the CDR3 is TGTGCCAGCAGTTACACGGCAGGGGCGGACACTGAAGCTTTCTTT.

The chain recombines TRBV9 with TRBJ2-3; 7 bases are a match to TRBD1. CDR1 and CDR2 from the germline V gene are SGDLS and YYNGEE. Losses at the gene ends were 0 bases for V and 2 bases for J; bases not matched to a gene: 6. The CDR3 covers 16 residues. The CDR3 coding sequence is TGTGCCAGCAGCGTAGCATCGACAGGGAACACAGATACGCAGTATTTT. Its translation is CASSVASTGNTDTQYF.

V and J are TRBV7-2 and TRBJ2-4, with TRBD2 matching 7 bases. Germline V CDR1 and CDR2: SGHTA, FQGNSA. With 2 bases clipped from V and 13 bases from J, the junction kept 17 bases outside the gene matches. The CDR3 length is 16 residues. The CDR3 DNA follows: TGTGCCAGCAGCTTATCCCCAAACGCGGGAGCCTACAAGCAGTACTTC. Translation gives CASSLSPNAGAYKQYF.

Ten or more counts support this clonotype. Its ends do not fully match the called genes, so a read error is possible. The rearrangement links TRBV7-9 to TRBJ2-7; D is unresolved. The CDR3 is 12 residues long. Germline V gene lookup returns CDR1 SEHNR and CDR2 FQNEAQ (reference sequence). The CDR3: CASSLVSYEQYF. The CDR3 coding sequence is TGTGCCAGCAGTTTAGTCTCCTACGAGCAGTACTTC.

This clonotype was observed many times. The V and J genes are TRBV29-1 and TRBJ1-5, with 11 bases that match TRBD1. Germline trimming cut 7 bases from V and 5 bases from J; bases unmatched to any gene: 4. CDR1 is SQVTM and CDR2 is ANQGSEA in the germline V gene. There are 13 residues in the CDR3. The CDR3 reads CSARTGGDQPQHF. The CDR3 DNA follows: TGCAGCGCCAGGACAGGGGGCGATCAGCCCCAGCATTTT.

This clonotype came up many times. The chain is built from TRBV6-5 and TRBJ2-7; D is ambiguous. V was shortened by 10 bases and J by 7 bases, with 17 bases between the two germline ends. The V gene's germline CDR1 is MNHEY and CDR2 SVGAGI. The CDR3 loop spans 12 amino acids. The CDR3 protein is CATINPSREQYF. The CDR3 nucleotides read TGTGCCACCATAAACCCTTCCCGGGAGCAGTACTTC.

The table lists this clonotype with a few counts. This chain uses TRBV12-3 or TRBV12-4 with TRBJ2-7; 9 nucleotides agree with TRBD2. This CDR3 contains 17 residues. V trimming: 2 bases; J trimming: 3 bases; junction bases outside the gene matches: 11. CDR3 DNA: TGTGCCAGCAGTTTATCAATAGGACTAGCGAACTACTACGAGCAGTACTTC. Translation gives CASSLSIGLANYYEQYF.

The rearrangement uses TRBV7-2 and TRBJ2-1, with a tentative D call TRBD2 (5 bases). This CDR3 comprises 12 residues. The V gene lost 5 bases and the J gene lost 12 bases, with 14 bases spanning the gap. Germline V gene lookup returns CDR1 SGHTA and CDR2 FQGNSA. CDR3 region: CASSPYGVRQFF. For the CDR3, the DNA is TGTGCCAGCAGCCCATACGGGGTCCGGCAGTTCTTC.

The rearrangement uses TRBV4-2 and TRBJ2-1, with TRBD2 matching over 7 bases. There are 16 residues in the CDR3. Per germline, CDR1 LGHNA and CDR2 YNFKEQ. V shed 3 bases, J shed 8 bases, and the junction held 13 bases outside the gene matches. CDR3 amino acids: CASSHKDGGSSDEQFF. In nucleotides, the CDR3 is TGTGCCAGCAGCCACAAGGATGGCGGGAGTTCCGATGAGCAGTTCTTC.

This chain joins TRBV28 and TRBJ1-1, with a weak D call TRBD1 (6 bases). V lost 7 bases and J 7 bases, leaving 13 bases between the germline ends. The CDR3 has 12 amino acids. Germline CDR1 reads MDHEN; CDR2 reads SYDVKM. CDR3 nucleotides: TGTGCCAGCATCCTCCAGGGGAGTGAAGCTTTCTTT. It is translated as CASILQGSEAFF.

The rearrangement joins TRBV12-3 or TRBV12-4 to TRBJ1-1; D unresolved. CDR3 size: 15 residues. Deletions cut 3 bases from V and 0 bases from J, with 11 bases between. Here the CDR3 DNA reads TGTGCCAGCAGTTTTACCCTGACGATGAACACTGAAGCTTTCTTT. The encoded protein is CASSFTLTMNTEAFF.

The chain couples TRBV4-1 to TRBJ2-1; D possibly uses TRBD1 or TRBD2 (6 bases each). This CDR3 is 16 amino acids long. Trimming removed 4 bases at V and 7 bases at J, with 20 bases between. The germline V gene has CDR1 MGHRA and CDR2 YSYEKL. In DNA, the CDR3 is TGCGCCAGCAGCCTTACAGGGAGGACCTTACAAAATGAGCAGTTCTTC. It codes for CASSLTGRTLQNEQFF.

This clonotype was seen only once. The chain links TRBV20-1 to TRBJ2-5; either TRBD1 or TRBD2 may fit D (5 bases each). CDR3 length: 14 residues. From germline, CDR1 is DFQATT and CDR2 SNEGSKA (reference sequence). V was clipped by 6 bases and J by 0 bases, with 14 bases between them. Here the CDR3 reads CSAKKRGNQETQYF. CDR3 nucleotides: TGCAGTGCCAAAAAGAGGGGAAACCAAGAGACCCAGTACTTC.

The chain is built from TRBV7-2 and TRBJ1-5, with unresolved D. The ends were cut back, 5 bases at V and 3 bases at J, with 8 bases in the middle. Germline CDR1 and CDR2: SGHTA and FQGNSA. CDR3 length: 13 residues. CDR3 DNA sequence: TGTGCCAGCAGCGCCCGGATCAATCAGCCCCAGCATTTT. It encodes CASSARINQPQHF.

This chain joins TRBV6-1 and TRBJ2-7; TRBD2 might be the D (6 bases). The CDR3 spans 15 residues. Germline V gene sequence: CDR1 MNHNS, CDR2 SASEGT. Trimming shortened V by 6 bases and J by 3 bases, and 18 bases separated the two germline ends. CDR3 residues: CASSQARGLNYEQYF. In nucleotides, the CDR3 is TGTGCCAGCAGCCAAGCGCGGGGTCTGAACTACGAGCAGTACTTC.

The genes are TRBV7-2 and TRBJ1-4, with 7 bases matching TRBD1. Trimming at V came to 7 bases and at J to 7 bases, leaving 9 bases not matched to a gene. Germline V CDR1 and CDR2: SGHTA, FQGNSA. The CDR3 loop spans 14 amino acids. DNA for the CDR3: TGTGCCAGCACCCGTGGGACAGCAGGTGAAAAACTGTTTTTT. It encodes CASTRGTAGEKLFF.

The chain recombines TRBV3-1 with TRBJ1-2, with D possibly being TRBD1 (6 bases). The germline V gene has CDR1 LGHDT and CDR2 YNNKEL (reference sequence). V was clipped by 2 bases and J by 2 bases, with 15 bases between them. The CDR3 covers 16 residues. The CDR3 region is CASSQSSTQGNYGYTF. The CDR3 bases are TGTGCCAGCAGCCAATCGTCGACCCAGGGGAACTATGGCTACACCTTC.

In its sample, this clonotype was seen a few times. The chain recombines TRBV20-1 with TRBJ2-1; 8 bases agree with TRBD1. The V gene end was trimmed by 0 bases and the J gene end by 5 bases; junction bases not matched to a gene: 9. CDR1 DFQATT and CDR2 SNEGSKA come from the germline V gene (reference sequence). There are 16 residues in the CDR3. The CDR3 spells CSARDSRGPSNNEQFF. In nucleotides, the CDR3 is TGCAGTGCTAGAGATTCCAGGGGGCCATCGAACAATGAGCAGTTCTTC.

The rearrangement links TRBV7-9 to TRBJ1-2, with 8 nucleotides matching TRBD1. J gave up 3 bases and V 5 bases, and 5 bases lay outside the gene matches. Germline CDR1 reads SEHNR; CDR2 reads FQNEAQ (reference sequence). This CDR3 has 14 amino acids. The CDR3 loop reads CASSQQGEYYGYTF. In DNA form, the CDR3 reads TGTGCCAGCAGCCAACAGGGGGAATACTATGGCTACACCTTC.